These 2 T cell receptor beta chains were sequenced from one sample in a study of cytomegalovirus exposure and HLA in healthy donors. The PCR used 60 Vbeta and 13 Jbeta primers. Produced via immunoSEQ multiplex PCR; TCRdb's table is partial and in-frame only. The sample shows around 100,000 clones, 70% of them seen only once. The sequenced sample was PBMCs. Receptors were obtained from a man aged 30 to 45 in good health and CMV-seropositive.

This clone showed up just a few times. The chain carries TRBV15 and TRBJ1-1, with 7 bases matching TRBD1. Germline values: CDR1 LNHNV, CDR2 YYDKDF (reference sequence). J gave up 5 bases and V 0 bases, and 6 bases lay outside the gene matches. CDR3 length: 15 amino acids. The CDR3 here is CATSRDMNRGTEAFF. The CDR3 nucleotides are TGTGCCACCAGCAGAGATATGAACAGGGGAACTGAAGCTTTCTTT.

The V gene is TRBV9, the J gene TRBJ1-2, with 7 nucleotides matching TRBD1. This CDR3 is built from 15 residues. Germline lookup yields CDR1 SGDLS and CDR2 YYNGEE. V lost 4 bases and J lost 0; bases outside the gene matches: 6. The CDR3 sequence is CASSLGQPANYGYTF. As DNA, the CDR3 is TGTGCCAGCAGCTTGGGACAGCCGGCTAACTATGGCTACACCTTC.